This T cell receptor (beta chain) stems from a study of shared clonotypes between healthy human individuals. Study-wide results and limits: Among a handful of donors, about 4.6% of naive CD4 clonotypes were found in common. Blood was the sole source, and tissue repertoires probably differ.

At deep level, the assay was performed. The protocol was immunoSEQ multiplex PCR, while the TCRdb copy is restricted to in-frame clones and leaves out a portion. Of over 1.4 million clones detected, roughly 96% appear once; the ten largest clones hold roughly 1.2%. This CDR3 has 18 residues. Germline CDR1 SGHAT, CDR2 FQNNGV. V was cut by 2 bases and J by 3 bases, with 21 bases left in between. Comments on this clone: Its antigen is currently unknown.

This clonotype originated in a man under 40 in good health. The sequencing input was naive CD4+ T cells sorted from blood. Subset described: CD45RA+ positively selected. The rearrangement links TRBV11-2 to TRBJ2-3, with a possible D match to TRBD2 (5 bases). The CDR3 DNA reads TGTGCCAGCAGCTTACGGGTATCTAGCCGGAGGCGGACAGATACGCAGTATTTT. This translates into CASSLRVSSRRRTDTQYF. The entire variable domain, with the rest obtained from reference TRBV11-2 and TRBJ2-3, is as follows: EAGVAQSPRYKIIEKRQSVAFWCNPISGHATLYWYQQILGQGPKLLIQFQNNGVVDDSQLPKDRFSAERLKGVDSTLKIQPAKLEDSAVYLCASSLRVSSRRRTDTQYFGPGTRLTVL.